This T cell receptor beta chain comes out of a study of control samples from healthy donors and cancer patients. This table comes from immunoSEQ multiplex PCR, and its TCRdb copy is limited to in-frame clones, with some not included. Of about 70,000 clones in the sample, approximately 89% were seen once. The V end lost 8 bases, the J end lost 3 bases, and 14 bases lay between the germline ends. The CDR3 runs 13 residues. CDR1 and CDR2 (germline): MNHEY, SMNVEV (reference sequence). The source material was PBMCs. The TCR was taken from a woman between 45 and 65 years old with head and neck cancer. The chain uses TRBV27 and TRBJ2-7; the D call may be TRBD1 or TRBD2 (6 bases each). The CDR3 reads CASGRDTSYEQYF. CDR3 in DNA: TGTGCCAGCGGGCGGGACACTAGCTACGAGCAGTACTTC.